Listed below are T cell receptor beta chains from one sample, sequenced in a study of shared clonotypes between healthy human individuals. The table came from immunoSEQ multiplex PCR; TCRdb's copy has only in-frame clones and leaves some out. The table has over a million clones, roughly 96% seen once. Sequencing was performed on naive CD4+ T cells sorted from blood. The receptors stem from a man aged 30-40 years in good health. Each CDR3 is given with its conserved first and last residue. A D gene is named only where the DNA matches it firmly. Clone size, where shown, is once, few, many, or a class for clones that have expanded.

J | D | size | V | DNA | CDR3
TRBJ2-7 | . | . | TRBV14 | TGTGCCAGCAGCCAGGGACTTTACGAGCAGTACTTC | CASSQGLYEQYF
TRBJ1-5 | . | . | TRBV7-2 | TGTGCCAGCAGCTATGCGCGCAATCAGCCCCAGCATTTT | CASSYARNQPQHF
TRBJ1-4 | . | . | TRBV19 | TGTGCCAGTAGAGGGACAACGACTAATGAAAAACTGTTTTTT | CASRGTTTNEKLFF
TRBJ2-4 | TRBD1 | . | TRBV5-1 | TGCGCCAGCAGCTTGGTTACAGGGGGCGAAAACATTCAGTACTTC | CASSLVTGGENIQYF
TRBJ2-7 | . | . | TRBV28 | TGTGCCAGCAGTAATGCAGGCGGTATTACCTACGAGCAGTACTTC | CASSNAGGITYEQYF
TRBJ2-1 | . | . | TRBV27 | TGTGCCAGCAGTTTCCGATCCAGCTCCTACAATGAGCAGTTCTTC | CASSFRSSSYNEQFF
TRBJ2-1 | . | . | TRBV5-6 | TGTGCCAGCAGCCGGACAGGTAGCGGGATGGAGATTGAGCAGTTCTTC | CASSRTGSGMEIEQFF
TRBJ2-3 | . | . | TRBV7-9 | TGTGCCAGCAGCCCCGCCCAGCGTGAGGGGAATACGCAGTATTTT | CASSPAQREGNTQYF
TRBJ2-3 | . | few | TRBV18 | TGTGCCAGCTCACCAGCAGGAGATACGCAGTATTTT | CASSPAGDTQYF
TRBJ2-2 | . | . | TRBV11-3 | TGTGCCAGCAGCAGTGCCCGAGGGGAGAACACCGGGGAGCTGTTTTTT | CASSSARGENTGELFF
TRBJ2-1 | TRBD1 | once | TRBV6-5 | TGTGCCAGCAGGCCCCCAGGGGGAAGCAATGAGCAGTTCTTC | CASRPPGGSNEQFF
TRBJ2-3 | TRBD2 | . | TRBV9 | TGTGCCAGCAGCGTTTCACCCCCGCAGAAGACAATCGGGAGGGAAACAGATACGCAGTATTTT | CASSVSPPQKTIGRETDTQYF
TRBJ2-2 | TRBD1 | . | TRBV18 | TGTGCCAGCTCACCTAATCCGGGACAGGGAAACACCGGGGAGCTGTTTTTT | CASSPNPGQGNTGELFF
TRBJ1-2 | . | . | TRBV9 | TGTGCCAGCAGCGTAGGGCTCGGCTACACCTTC | CASSVGLGYTF
TRBJ1-4 | . | . | TRBV6-6 | TGTGCCAGCAGCTCCACTTACGGCGCCGGGGAAAAACTGTTTTTT | CASSSTYGAGEKLFF
TRBJ2-7 | . | . | TRBV10-3 | TGTGCCATCCGGGACCTGAGCTACGAGCAGTACTTC | CAIRDLSYEQYF
TRBJ1-2 | . | . | TRBV5-1 | TGCGCCAGCAGCTTGGGGACAGTCGATGGCTACACCTTC | CASSLGTVDGYTF
TRBJ2-1 | . | . | TRBV5-1 | TGCGCCAGCAGCTCTGGCAACACCTACAATGAGCAGTTCTTC | CASSSGNTYNEQFF
TRBJ2-1 | . | . | TRBV9 | TGTGCCAGCAGCGTAGGGCTTCCCCATGAGCAGTTCTTC | CASSVGLPHEQFF
TRBJ2-1 | . | . | TRBV14 | TGTGCCAGCAGCCAAGATTCGAGTTACTACAATGAGCAGTTCTTC | CASSQDSSYYNEQFF
TRBJ1-1 | . | . | TRBV1 | TGCACCAGCAGCCGACAGGGTAAAAACACTGAAGCTTTCTTT | CTSSRQGKNTEAFF
TRBJ2-7 | . | . | TRBV7-2 | TGTGCCAGCAGCTCACGACTGAGTTCCGAGCAGTACTTC | CASSSRLSSEQYF
TRBJ1-3 | TRBD1 | few | TRBV4-1 | TGCGCCAGCAGCCGCCCAGGGACAGCTACTGGAAACACCATATATTTT | CASSRPGTATGNTIYF
TRBJ2-7 | TRBD2 | . | TRBV5-1 | TGCGCCAGCAGCTTGGGACTAGCGGAAGGCTACGAGCAGTACTTC | CASSLGLAEGYEQYF
TRBJ2-7 | . | . | TRBV4-1 | TGCGCCAGCAGCGCTAGCTCCACCGTCTACGAGCAGTACTTC | CASSASSTVYEQYF
TRBJ2-1 | . | . | TRBV7-2 | TGTGCCAGCAGCGCCCCCGGGCAGGATGAGCAGTTCTTC | CASSAPGQDEQFF
TRBJ1-5 | TRBD1 | . | TRBV9 | TGTGCCAGCAGCCTCGACAGGGAGACTCAGCCCCAGCATTTT | CASSLDRETQPQHF
TRBJ2-7 | . | . | TRBV6-1 | TGTGCCAGCAGACCCTGGCCGGCGTGGCAGTACTTC | CASRPWPAWQYF
TRBJ2-7 | TRBD1 | . | TRBV28 | TGTGCCAGCAAAGGGCCTCCGGGACAGGGTCTCTACGAGCAGTACTTC | CASKGPPGQGLYEQYF
TRBJ2-7 | . | . | TRBV9 | TGTGCCAGCAGCGTAACTGAAAGGACAGCTTCCTACGAGCAGTACTTC | CASSVTERTASYEQYF
TRBJ2-2 | TRBD1 | . | TRBV5-4 | TGTGCCAGCAGAACCGGGACAGGGAACACCGGGGAGCTGTTTTTT | CASRTGTGNTGELFF
TRBJ2-3 | TRBD2 | . | TRBV5-1 | TGCGCCAGCAGACGTAATAGCGGGGTCAGCACAGATACGCAGTATTTT | CASRRNSGVSTDTQYF
TRBJ2-5 | . | once | TRBV7-2 | TGTGCCAGCAGCTTAGCCTCGACAGGTGGGGAGACCCAGTACTTC | CASSLASTGGETQYF
TRBJ2-5 | . | . | TRBV19 | TGTGCCAGTAGTCTAACCTGGAGATTAGAGACCCAGTACTTC | CASSLTWRLETQYF
TRBJ2-3 | . | . | TRBV25-1 | TGTGCCAGCAGTGAACCCGGGGGATATACGCAGTATTTT | CASSEPGGYTQYF
TRBJ1-1 | . | . | TRBV9 | TGTGCCAGCAGCGTAATGGGTACCGGGGCGAACACTGAAGCTTTCTTT | CASSVMGTGANTEAFF
TRBJ1-1 | . | . | TRBV19 | TGTGCCAGTACCACTCTTGGACTGGGAACGAACACTGAAGCTTTCTTT | CASTTLGLGTNTEAFF
TRBJ1-3 | . | . | TRBV30 | TGTGCCTGGAGTGTAATCAGGGCTGGAAACACCATATATTTT | CAWSVIRAGNTIYF
TRBJ2-7 | TRBD2 | . | TRBV4-1 | TGCGCCAGCAGCCAGGGTCCTAGCGGGACACTCTACGAGCAGTACTTC | CASSQGPSGTLYEQYF
TRBJ2-2 | TRBD2 | once | TRBV7-6 | TGTGCCAGCAGCTTATATATTCAACTAGCGGGAGGAGCCGGGGAGCTGTTTTTT | CASSLYIQLAGGAGELFF
TRBJ1-1 | . | . | TRBV2 | TGTGCCAGCACTGGACAGACCCCGAACACTGAAGCTTTCTTT | CASTGQTPNTEAFF
TRBJ2-7 | TRBD1 | . | TRBV18 | TGTGCCAGCACAACAGGGGTAGAATCCTACGAGCAGTACTTC | CASTTGVESYEQYF
TRBJ2-1 | . | . | TRBV5-1 | TGCGCCAGCAGCTTGGGGGCCCGCTCCTACAATGAGCAGTTCTTC | CASSLGARSYNEQFF
TRBJ2-7 | TRBD1 | . | TRBV5-1 | TGCGCCAGCCACATTCCGGGACAGGGTCACTACGAGCAGTACTTC | CASHIPGQGHYEQYF
TRBJ2-7 | TRBD2 | . | TRBV5-6 | TGTGCCAGCAGCTTGAGTAGCGGGCGTATCCTCTCCTACGAGCAGTACTTC | CASSLSSGRILSYEQYF
TRBJ2-3 | . | . | TRBV5-1 | TGCGCCAGCAGCTTAACGGGGGAAGATACGCAGTATTTT | CASSLTGEDTQYF